The 21 T cell receptor beta chains presented below share a single source sample, sequenced in a study of identical twins. TCRdb processed the 5' RACE reads anew with MiXCR; each CDR3 protein has one entry. The sample lists hundreds of thousands of distinct CDR3 sequences; roughly 6% were seen once. Sequencing input: naive T cells sorted from blood. The origin of the receptors is a man aged 18 to 29 in good health.

As DNA, the CDR3 is TGCGCCAGCAGCCAGAGCGGGAGAAGTGAAGAGACCCAGTACTTC. Residues: CASSQSGRSEETQYF. The chain couples TRBV5-1 to TRBJ2-5; 8 bases line up with TRBD2. Trimming removed 4 bases from V and 3 bases from J; junction bases left unmatched: 8. Germline V gene lookup returns CDR1 SGHRS and CDR2 YFSETQ. This CDR3 comprises 15 residues.

With regard to this clonotype: A read error may explain this, as a much larger clone is one base away. The CDR3 does not end in the conserved phenylalanine or tryptophan, so this is likely a read error. This chain links TRBV7-2 with TRBJ2-1, with D possibly matching TRBD2 (5 bases). The CDR3 length is 12 residues. The germline gives CDR1 SGHTA, CDR2 FQGNSA. Trimming took 5 bases from V and 10 from J, leaving 12 bases between them. CDR3 bases: TGTGCCAGCAGCCGATTCCAGCGGGAGCAGTTCTTG. It translates to CASSRFQREQFL.

This sequence joins TRBV20-1 and TRBJ2-1; 10 bases agree with TRBD2. J was trimmed by 6 bases and V by 1 base; bases with no gene match: 3. The CDR3 is made up of 14 amino acids. Germline values: CDR1 DFQATT, CDR2 SNEGSKA (reference sequence). CDR3 region: CSARASGRANEQFF. The CDR3 DNA sequence: TGCAGTGCTAGAGCCAGCGGGAGGGCCAATGAGCAGTTCTTC.

This clonotype has ten or more counts. The chain carries TRBV29-1 and TRBJ2-5, with D possibly being TRBD2 (6 bases). Germline loops: CDR1 SQVTM, CDR2 ANQGSEA. Trimming stripped 3 bases from V and 0 bases from J, with 11 bases between. The CDR3 totals 14 residues. CDR3 sequence (DNA): TGCAGCGTTGAGGGCAGGGAGGACCAAGAGACCCAGTACTTC. Residues: CSVEGREDQETQYF.

This clonotype was seen at least ten times. The V call is TRBV4-1, the J call TRBJ2-1; perhaps TRBD2 as D (6 bases). Between the trimmed V and J ends, which lost 0 bases and 7 bases, there was a span of 13 bases. Germline CDR1 reads MGHRA; CDR2 reads YSYEKL. There are 15 residues in the CDR3. CDR3 in DNA: TGCGCCAGCAGCCAAGAACGAGGGACTGGTAATGAGCAGTTCTTC. Translated: CASSQERGTGNEQFF.

This clonotype occurred a few times. The J gene is TRBJ2-1, the V gene TRBV10-3; 8 bases are a match to TRBD1. With V trimmed by 2 bases and J by 3 bases, 3 bases remained unmatched. Germline CDR1 reads ENHRY; CDR2 reads SYGVKD. The CDR3 sequence is 15 residues long. CDR3 protein: CAISEEQGDYNEQFF. As DNA, the CDR3 is TGTGCCATCAGTGAGGAACAGGGGGACTACAATGAGCAGTTCTTC.

The sample holds a few counts of this clonotype. The V and J genes are TRBV12-3 or TRBV12-4 and TRBJ1-5, with 7 bases aligning to TRBD1. The CDR3 covers 15 residues. V dropped 4 bases and J dropped 7; count of bases not matched to a gene: 10. CDR3 in amino acids: CASSSGGTGEQPQHF. In DNA, the CDR3 is TGTGCCAGCAGTTCAGGTGGAACAGGGGAGCAGCCCCAGCATTTT.

In this sample, this clonotype turned up many times. This chain links TRBV20-1 with TRBJ1-1; D is undetermined. CDR3 length: 11 residues. V dropped 4 bases and J dropped 4 bases, with 7 bases sitting between them. CDR1 and CDR2 from the germline V gene are DFQATT and SNEGSKA (reference sequence). CDR3 DNA sequence: TGCAGTGCTATATGGGCCACTGAAGCTTTCTTT. Protein product: CSAIWATEAFF.

The V call is TRBV5-4, the J call TRBJ2-5; 7 nucleotides align to TRBD1. This CDR3 contains 14 residues. In germline, CDR1 is SGHNT, CDR2 YYREEE (reference sequence). Trimming removed 4 bases from V and 4 bases from J; junction bases left unmatched: 7. CDR3 nucleotides: TGTGCCAGCAGCAGAGCGACAGGGATAGAGACCCAGTACTTC. Translating gives CASSRATGIETQYF.

This clonotype was counted many times. The CDR3 spells CSASRWGNIQYF. The CDR3 coding sequence is TGCAGTGCTAGTAGGTGGGGGAACATTCAGTACTTC. V is TRBV20-1 and J is TRBJ2-4; D tentatively fits TRBD1 or TRBD2 (5 bases each). This CDR3 region has 12 residues. Germline CDR1 reads DFQATT; CDR2 reads SNEGSKA (reference sequence). Trimming removed 3 bases from V and 7 bases from J, with 10 bases in between.

This chain connects TRBV14 to TRBJ2-1; 8 bases map to TRBD2. V lost 1 base and J lost 3; bases outside the gene matches: 8. Germline CDR1 is SGHDN and CDR2 is FVKESK. The CDR3 has 17 residues. The CDR3 here is CASSQGPSSGFYNEQFF. As DNA, the CDR3 is TGTGCCAGCAGCCAAGGCCCCTCTAGCGGGTTCTACAATGAGCAGTTCTTC.

The chain has TRBV2 and TRBJ2-7; D is perhaps TRBD1 (6 bases). CDR1 SNHLY and CDR2 FYNNEI come from the germline V gene. The V end was cut by 6 bases, the J end by 3 bases, with 12 bases between. The CDR3 has 13 residues. The CDR3 is CASSRDKFYEQYF. The CDR3 DNA sequence: TGTGCCAGCAGCCGGGACAAGTTCTACGAGCAGTACTTC. The entire variable domain, with the rest obtained from reference TRBV2 and TRBJ2-7, is as follows: EPEVTQTPSHQVTQMGQEVILRCVPISNHLYFYWYRQILGQKVEFLVSFYNNEISEKSEIFDDQFSVERPDGSNFTLKIRSTKLEDSAMYFCASSRDKFYEQYFGPGTRLTVT.

This clonotype was recorded at least ten times. J is TRBJ2-7 and V is TRBV27; D is uncertain. The V end was cut by 5 bases, the J end by 1 base, with 9 bases between. The CDR3 covers 13 residues. Germline V gene data show CDR1 as MNHEY and CDR2 as SMNVEV (reference sequence). The CDR3: CASSVGLSYEQYF. The DNA of the CDR3 is TGTGCCAGCAGTGTAGGGCTATCCTACGAGCAGTACTTC.

The chain has TRBV7-9 and TRBJ2-2, with 9 bases matching TRBD1. Germline CDR1 is SEHNR and CDR2 is FQNEAQ (reference sequence). After removal of 8 bases from V and 1 base from J, the junction contained 8 bases not matched to a gene. CDR3 length equals 16 residues. CDR3 coding DNA: TGTGCCAGCTCCCGGGGACAGGGCTTGAACACCGGGGAGCTGTTTTTT. Amino acids: CASSRGQGLNTGELFF.

The sample holds one count of this clonotype. A clone one base away is much larger, so this may be a read error. The chain has TRBV4-3 and TRBJ2-7; the D gene is possibly TRBD2 (6 bases). The CDR3 loop spans 16 amino acids. V was pared by 3 bases and J by 0 bases, with 15 bases between. In germline, CDR1 is LGHNA, CDR2 YSLEER. The CDR3 loop reads CASSHNRGLLSYEQYF. CDR3 in DNA: TGCGCCAGCAGCCACAACCGGGGACTCCTCTCCTACGAGCAGTACTTC.

The DNA for the CDR3 is TGCAGTGCTAGGGGGGGACAGGTGGGATACTATGGCTACACCTTC. This codes for CSARGGQVGYYGYTF. The chain has TRBV20-1 and TRBJ1-2; 8 bases agree with TRBD1. The CDR3 sequence is 15 residues long. With V trimmed by 3 bases and J by 3 bases, 9 bases remained unmatched. Germline CDR1 is DFQATT and CDR2 is SNEGSKA (reference sequence).

This clonotype was recorded at least ten times. The junction and the germline gene differ at one end; a read error may be behind it. This chain uses TRBV4-2 with TRBJ2-7; D perhaps matches TRBD1 (5 bases). This CDR3 contains 13 residues. In germline, CDR1 is LGHNA, CDR2 YNFKEQ. CDR3 residues: CASSQERGYEQYF. CDR3 sequence (DNA): TGCGCCAGCAGCCAGGAAAGGGGCTACGAGCAGTACTTC.

This clonotype came up a few times. The J gene is TRBJ1-5, the V gene TRBV12-3 or TRBV12-4; D gene uncertain. V dropped 6 bases and J dropped 5 bases, with 11 bases sitting between them. This CDR3 is 13 amino acids long. The DNA for the CDR3 is TGTGCCAGCAGCCCCACATGGGATCAGCCCCAGCATTTT. Its protein product is CASSPTWDQPQHF.

The chain recombines TRBV12-3 or TRBV12-4 with TRBJ1-5; D might be TRBD1 (6 bases). The V end was cut by 5 bases, the J end by 4 bases, with 18 bases between. CDR3 length: 16 amino acids. This CDR3 is CASSRDTRSTNQPQHF. DNA for the CDR3: TGTGCCAGCAGTAGGGACACTCGGTCAACTAATCAGCCCCAGCATTTT.

Ten or more counts support this clonotype. The CDR3 coding sequence is TGTGCCAGCAGTTACGGCCCGACTAGCGGGAGTGCTTGGGAGCAGTTCTTC. It is translated as CASSYGPTSGSAWEQFF. The chain is built from TRBV6-2 or TRBV6-3 and TRBJ2-1; 12 bases agree with TRBD2. Per germline, CDR1 MNHEY and CDR2 SVGEGT. V shed 2 bases and J 10 bases; nucleotides not matched to a gene: 12. The CDR3 is 17 residues long.

This clonotype was observed many times. The chain has TRBV5-1 and TRBJ2-2; D may match TRBD1 or TRBD2 (5 bases each). This CDR3 has 16 residues. The V gene's germline CDR1 is SGHRS and CDR2 YFSETQ. Trimming took 7 bases from V and 3 from J, leaving 19 bases between them. CDR3 in amino acids: CASFQGRDRDTGELFF. The CDR3 DNA follows: TGCGCCAGCTTCCAGGGCCGGGACCGAGACACCGGGGAGCTGTTTTTT.